This T cell receptor (beta chain) stems from a study of cytomegalovirus exposure and HLA in healthy donors. V lost 5 bases and J lost 6, with 10 bases in between. Per the germline V gene, CDR1 is SEHNR and CDR2 is FQNEAQ (reference sequence). This CDR3 region has 13 residues. This clone turned up a few times. Use of 60 Vbeta and 13 Jbeta primers characterized the PCR. Sequencing used immunoSEQ multiplex PCR; TCRdb keeps in-frame clones, though not all of them. The data show approximately 140,000 clones, with roughly 79% seen just once and less than 3% held by the top ten. This TCR derives from a male donor in good health and CMV-seronegative. V and J are TRBV7-9 and TRBJ1-4; D remains unclear. Sample: PBMCs. The CDR3 nucleotides are TGTGCCAGCAGCCGAGAAATGGATGAAAAACTGTTTTTT. As protein: CASSREMDEKLFF. The full variable domain, with the rest looked up from reference TRBV7-9 and TRBJ1-4, is DTGVSQNPRHKITKRGQNVTFRCDPISEHNRLYWYRQTLGQGPEFLTYFQNEAQLEKSRLLSDRFSAERPKGSFSTLEIQRTEQGDSAMYLCASSREMDEKLFFGSGTQLSVL.